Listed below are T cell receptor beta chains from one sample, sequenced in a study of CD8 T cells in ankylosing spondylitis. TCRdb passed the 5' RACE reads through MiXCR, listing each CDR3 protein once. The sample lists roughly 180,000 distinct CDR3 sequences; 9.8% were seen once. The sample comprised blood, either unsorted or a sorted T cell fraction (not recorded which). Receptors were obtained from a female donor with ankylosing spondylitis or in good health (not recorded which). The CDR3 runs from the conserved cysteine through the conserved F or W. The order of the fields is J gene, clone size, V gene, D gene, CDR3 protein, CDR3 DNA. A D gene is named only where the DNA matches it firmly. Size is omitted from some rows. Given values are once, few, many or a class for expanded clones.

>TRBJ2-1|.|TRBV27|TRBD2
CATSGLAGGNEQFF
TGTGCCACCTCGGGACTAGCGGGAGGAAATGAGCAGTTCTTC
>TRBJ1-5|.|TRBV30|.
CAWSELGANQPQHF
TGTGCCTGGAGTGAACTTGGGGCCAATCAGCCCCAGCATTTT
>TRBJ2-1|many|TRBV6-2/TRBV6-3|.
CASSYGHEQFF
TGTGCCAGCAGTTACGGCCATGAGCAGTTCTTC
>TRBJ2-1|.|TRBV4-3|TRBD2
CASSQDSGLAGVKQFF
TGCGCCAGCAGCCAAGATTCGGGACTAGCGGGAGTCAAGCAGTTCTTC
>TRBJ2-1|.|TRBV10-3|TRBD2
CAISEGTSGYNEQFF
TGTGCCATCAGTGAGGGGACTAGCGGGTACAATGAGCAGTTCTTC
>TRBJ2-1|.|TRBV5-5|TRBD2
CASSLTSGEQFF
TGTGCCAGCAGCTTGACTAGCGGTGAGCAGTTCTTC
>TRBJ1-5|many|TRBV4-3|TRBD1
CASSPRTGGGDQHF
TGCGCCAGCAGCCCTCGGACAGGGGGAGGGGACCAGCATTTT
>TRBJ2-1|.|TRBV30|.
CAWSVGSYNEQFF
TGTGCCTGGAGTGTGGGGTCCTACAATGAGCAGTTCTTC
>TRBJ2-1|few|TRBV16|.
CASSQMGINGNEQFF
TGTGCCAGCAGCCAAATGGGAATAAATGGGAATGAGCAGTTCTTC
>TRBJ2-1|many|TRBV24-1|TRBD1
CATSEGGTGVPHEQFF
TGTGCCACCAGTGAGGGAGGGACAGGGGTCCCCCATGAGCAGTTCTTC
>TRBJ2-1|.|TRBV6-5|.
CASSSSWIGNPRDDNEQFF
TGTGCCAGCAGTTCCAGCTGGATTGGAAACCCTCGAGATGACAATGAGCAGTTCTTC